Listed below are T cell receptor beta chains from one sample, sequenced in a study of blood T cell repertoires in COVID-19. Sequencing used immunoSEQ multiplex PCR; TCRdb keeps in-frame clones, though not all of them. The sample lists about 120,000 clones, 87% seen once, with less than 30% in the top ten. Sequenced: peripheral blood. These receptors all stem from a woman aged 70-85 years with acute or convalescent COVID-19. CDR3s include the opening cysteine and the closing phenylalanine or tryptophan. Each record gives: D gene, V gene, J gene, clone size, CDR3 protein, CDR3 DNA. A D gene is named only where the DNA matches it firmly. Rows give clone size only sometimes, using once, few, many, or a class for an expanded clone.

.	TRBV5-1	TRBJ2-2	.	CASSWTEGELFF	TGCGCCAGCAGCTGGACAGAAGGGGAGCTGTTTTTT
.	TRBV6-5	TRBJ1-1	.	CASSLPPPTEAFF	TGTGCCAGCAGCCTACCCCCCCCAACTGAAGCTTTCTTT
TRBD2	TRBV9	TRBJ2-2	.	CASSVSNRLAGGSGELFF	TGTGCCAGCAGCGTATCCAACCGGCTAGCGGGGGGCTCCGGGGAGCTGTTTTTT
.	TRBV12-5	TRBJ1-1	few	CASGLPKRGSNTEAFF	TGTGCTAGTGGTTTGCCAAAACGGGGTTCGAACACTGAAGCTTTCTTT
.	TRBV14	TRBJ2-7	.	CASSPRAGHEQYF	TGTGCCAGCAGCCCCCGGGCGGGCCACGAGCAGTACTTC
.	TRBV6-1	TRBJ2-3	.	CASSEMGPDTQYF	TGTGCCAGCAGTGAAATGGGCCCAGATACGCAGTATTTT
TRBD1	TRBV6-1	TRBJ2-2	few	CASSDKGAWTGELFF	TGTGCCAGCAGTGATAAGGGGGCTTGGACCGGGGAGCTGTTTTTT
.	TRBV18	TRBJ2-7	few	CAGTDGQSGEQYF	TGTGCCGGCACGGACGGACAGAGCGGCGAGCAGTACTTC
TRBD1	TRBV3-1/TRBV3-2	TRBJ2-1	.	CASSQQPGQGAHEQFF	TGTGCCAGCAGCCAACAACCGGGACAGGGGGCACATGAGCAGTTCTTC
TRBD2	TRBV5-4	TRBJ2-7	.	CASSPRSSGEAYEQYF	TGTGCCAGCAGCCCTCGTAGTAGCGGGGAGGCCTACGAGCAGTACTTC
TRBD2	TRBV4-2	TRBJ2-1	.	CASSQDPGGEQFF	TGTGCCAGCAGCCAAGATCCCGGGGGGGAGCAGTTCTTC
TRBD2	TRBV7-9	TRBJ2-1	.	CASSPPRGRVFHEQFF	TGTGCCAGCAGCCCCCCTCGCGGGAGGGTATTTCATGAGCAGTTCTTC
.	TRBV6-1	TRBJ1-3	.	CASSGYSDRSSGNTIYF	TGTGCCAGCAGTGGGTATTCGGACAGAAGCTCTGGAAACACCATATATTTT
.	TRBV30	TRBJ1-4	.	CAWTVGMGEKLFF	TGTGCCTGGACCGTCGGGATGGGCGAAAAACTGTTTTTT
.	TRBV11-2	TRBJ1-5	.	CASSLNSNQPQHF	TGTGCCAGCAGCCTAAATAGCAATCAGCCCCAGCATTTT
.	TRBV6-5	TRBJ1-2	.	CASSFPPEDYGYTF	TGTGCCAGCAGTTTCCCACCTGAGGACTATGGCTACACCTTC
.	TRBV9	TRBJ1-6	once	CASSPDTYNSPLHF	TGTGCCAGCAGCCCGGACACCTATAATTCACCCCTCCACTTT
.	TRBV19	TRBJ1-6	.	CASSSQYNSPLHF	TGTGCCAGTAGTAGCCAGTATAATTCACCCCTCCACTTT
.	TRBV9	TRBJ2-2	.	CASSSLLGGTGELFF	TGTGCCAGCAGCTCACTACTGGGAGGCACCGGGGAGCTGTTTTTT
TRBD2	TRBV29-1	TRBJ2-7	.	CSADGNRAGEQYF	TGCAGCGCGGACGGAAACCGAGCGGGGGAGCAGTACTTC
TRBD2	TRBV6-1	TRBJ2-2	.	CASGGPMSGGPNTGELFF	TGTGCCAGCGGTGGTCCCATGAGCGGGGGGCCCAACACCGGGGAGCTGTTTTTT
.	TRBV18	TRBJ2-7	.	CASSPSQVSSYEQYF	TGTGCCAGCTCACCATCGCAGGTCAGCTCCTACGAGCAGTACTTC
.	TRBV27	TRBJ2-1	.	CASSLFWRNEQFF	TGTGCCAGCAGTTTATTCTGGCGGAATGAGCAGTTCTTC
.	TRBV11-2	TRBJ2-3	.	CASSLAISGGDTQYF	TGTGCCAGCAGCTTAGCCATATCTGGGGGGGATACGCAGTATTTT
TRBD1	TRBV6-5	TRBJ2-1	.	CASSYVTGVYNEQFF	TGTGCCAGCAGTTACGTCACAGGGGTCTACAATGAGCAGTTCTTC
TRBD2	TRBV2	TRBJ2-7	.	CASSEGASGGGHEQYF	TGTGCCAGCAGTGAGGGAGCTAGCGGGGGGGGCCACGAGCAGTACTTC
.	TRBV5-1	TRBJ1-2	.	CASSLGGSLGGYTF	TGCGCCAGCAGCTTAGGAGGATCTCTAGGAGGCTACACCTTC
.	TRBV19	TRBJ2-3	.	CASSIDSGTDTQYF	TGTGCCAGTAGTATAGACTCAGGCACAGATACGCAGTATTTT
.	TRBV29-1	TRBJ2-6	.	CSVTGDSGANVLTF	TGCAGCGTCACGGGGGACTCTGGGGCCAACGTCCTGACTTTC
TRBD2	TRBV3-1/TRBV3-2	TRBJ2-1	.	CASSPFSGGATEQFF	TGTGCCAGCAGCCCATTTAGCGGGGGGGCCACTGAGCAGTTCTTC
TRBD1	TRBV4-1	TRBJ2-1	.	CASSQVNTGGYNEQFF	TGCGCCAGCAGCCAAGTAAACACAGGGGGCTACAATGAGCAGTTCTTC
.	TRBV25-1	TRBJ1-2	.	CASSEAHSIYGYTF	TGTGCCAGCAGTGAAGCGCACTCAATCTATGGCTACACCTTC
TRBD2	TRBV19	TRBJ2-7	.	CASTGGGGVYEQYF	TGTGCCAGTACGGGAGGTGGTGGCGTATACGAGCAGTACTTC
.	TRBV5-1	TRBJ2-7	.	CASSLAPVPMDEQYF	TGCGCCAGCAGCTTGGCCCCGGTTCCAATGGACGAGCAGTACTTC
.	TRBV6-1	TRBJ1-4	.	CASSEAGDATNEKLFF	TGTGCCAGCAGTGAAGCGGGAGATGCAACTAATGAAAAACTGTTTTTT
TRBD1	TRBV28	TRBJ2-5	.	CASSFRPGTGGAYQETQYF	TGTGCCAGCAGTTTTCGTCCCGGGACAGGGGGCGCCTACCAAGAGACCCAGTACTTC
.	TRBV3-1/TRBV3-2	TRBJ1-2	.	CASSLRALRGYGYTF	TGTGCCAGCAGCCTTCGGGCCCTAAGGGGCTATGGCTACACCTTC
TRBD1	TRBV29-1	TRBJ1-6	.	CSVEITGTGTSPLHF	TGCAGCGTTGAAATTACCGGGACAGGGACTTCACCCCTCCACTTT
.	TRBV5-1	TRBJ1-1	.	CASSLTGSDTEAFF	TGCGCCAGCAGCTTGACAGGGTCGGACACTGAAGCTTTCTTT
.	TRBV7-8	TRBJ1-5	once	CASSSMGASNQPQHF	TGTGCCAGCAGTTCTATGGGCGCCAGCAATCAGCCCCAGCATTTT
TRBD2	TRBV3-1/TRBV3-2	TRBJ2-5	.	CASSRGGTETQYF	TGTGCCAGCTCGCGGGGGGGCACAGAGACCCAGTACTTC
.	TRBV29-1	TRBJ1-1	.	CSVGQQNTEAFF	TGCAGCGTAGGACAGCAGAACACTGAAGCTTTCTTT
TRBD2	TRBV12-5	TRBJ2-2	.	CASGLVREGISTGELFF	TGTGCTAGTGGTTTGGTACGGGAGGGAATTAGCACCGGGGAGCTGTTTTTT
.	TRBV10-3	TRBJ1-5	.	CAISESVFRDQPQHF	TGTGCCATCAGTGAGTCCGTTTTCAGGGATCAGCCCCAGCATTTT
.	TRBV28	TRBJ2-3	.	CASSPPGAGTDTQYF	TGTGCCAGCAGCCCCCCAGGGGCGGGCACAGATACGCAGTATTTT
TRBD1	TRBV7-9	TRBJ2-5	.	CASSSGTGGRETQYF	TGTGCCAGCAGCTCAGGGACAGGGGGCCGAGAGACCCAGTACTTC
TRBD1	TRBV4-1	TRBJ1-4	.	CASSADRGDEKLFF	TGCGCCAGCAGTGCGGACAGGGGTGATGAAAAACTGTTTTTT
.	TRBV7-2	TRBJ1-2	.	CASNLGGAANYGYTF	TGTGCCAGCAATCTGGGGGGGGCGGCTAACTATGGCTACACCTTC
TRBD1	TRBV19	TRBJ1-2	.	CASSPRRGQGLYGYTF	TGTGCCAGTAGTCCGAGACGGGGACAGGGGTTATATGGCTACACCTTC
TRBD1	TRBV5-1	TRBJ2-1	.	CASSSGQGPILISYNEQFF	TGCGCCAGCAGCTCCGGACAGGGGCCCATACTTATCTCCTACAATGAGCAGTTCTTC
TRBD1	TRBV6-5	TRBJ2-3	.	CASSHFTGDGDTQYF	TGTGCCAGCAGCCACTTCACAGGGGACGGGGATACGCAGTATTTT